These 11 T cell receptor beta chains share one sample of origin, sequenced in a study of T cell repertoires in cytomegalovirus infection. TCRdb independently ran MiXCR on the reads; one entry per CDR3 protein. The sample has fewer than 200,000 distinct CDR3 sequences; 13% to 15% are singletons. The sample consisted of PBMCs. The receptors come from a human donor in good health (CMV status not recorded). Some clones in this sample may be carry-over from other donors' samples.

Written as DNA, the CDR3 is TGTGCCAGCGGCCGATCGTTGATAATGAACACTGAAGCTTTCTTT. Translated: CASGRSLIMNTEAFF. The chain has TRBV11-2 and TRBJ1-1; D uncertain. The V and J ends lost 8 bases and 0 bases respectively, with 16 bases between them. The CDR3 is 15 amino acids. Germline CDR1 SGHAT, CDR2 FQNNGV. Using reference TRBV11-2 and TRBJ1-1 for the parts outside the CDR3, the full variable domain is EAGVAQSPRYKIIEKRQSVAFWCNPISGHATLYWYQQILGQGPKLLIQFQNNGVVDDSQLPKDRFSAERLKGVDSTLKIQPAKLEDSAVYLCASGRSLIMNTEAFFGQGTRLTVV.

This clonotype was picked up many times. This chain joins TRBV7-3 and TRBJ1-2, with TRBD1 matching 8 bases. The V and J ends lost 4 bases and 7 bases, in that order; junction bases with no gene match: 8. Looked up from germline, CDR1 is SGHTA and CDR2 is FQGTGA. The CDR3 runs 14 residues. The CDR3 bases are TGTGCCAGCAGCTCCGACAGGGGTCAGAGTGGCTACACCTTC. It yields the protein CASSSDRGQSGYTF.

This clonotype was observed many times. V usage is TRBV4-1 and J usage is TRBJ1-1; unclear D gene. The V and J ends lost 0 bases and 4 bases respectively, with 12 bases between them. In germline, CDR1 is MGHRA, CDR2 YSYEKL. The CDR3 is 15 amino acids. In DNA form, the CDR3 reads TGCGCCAGCAGCCAAGAGAACCCCCGCGGCACTGAAGCTTTCTTT. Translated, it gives CASSQENPRGTEAFF.

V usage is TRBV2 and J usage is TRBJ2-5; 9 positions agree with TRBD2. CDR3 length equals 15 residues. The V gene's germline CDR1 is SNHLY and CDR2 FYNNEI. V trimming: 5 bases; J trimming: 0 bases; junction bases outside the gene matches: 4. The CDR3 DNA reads TGTGCCAGCAGTCCTAGCGGGGTCTACCAAGAGACCCAGTACTTC. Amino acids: CASSPSGVYQETQYF.

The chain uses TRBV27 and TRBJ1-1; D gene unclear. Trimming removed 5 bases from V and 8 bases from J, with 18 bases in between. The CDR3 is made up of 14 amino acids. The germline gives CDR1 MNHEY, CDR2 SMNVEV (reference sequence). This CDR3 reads CASSPLASGTEAFF. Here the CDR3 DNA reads TGTGCCAGCAGTCCTCTAGCGTCGGGCACGGAAGCTTTCTTT.

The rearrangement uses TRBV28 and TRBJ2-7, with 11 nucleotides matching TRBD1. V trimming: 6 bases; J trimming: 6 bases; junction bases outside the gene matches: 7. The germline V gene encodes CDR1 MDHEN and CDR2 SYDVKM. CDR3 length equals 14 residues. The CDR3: CASSPVGTGGEQYF. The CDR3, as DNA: TGTGCCAGCAGCCCTGTGGGGACAGGGGGCGAGCAGTACTTC.

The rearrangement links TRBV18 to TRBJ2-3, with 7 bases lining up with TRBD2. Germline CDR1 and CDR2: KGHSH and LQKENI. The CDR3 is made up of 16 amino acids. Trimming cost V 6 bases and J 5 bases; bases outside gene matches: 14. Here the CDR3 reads CASSHALGGREDTQYF. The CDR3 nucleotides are TGTGCCAGCTCCCATGCACTAGGCGGGAGAGAAGATACGCAGTATTTT.

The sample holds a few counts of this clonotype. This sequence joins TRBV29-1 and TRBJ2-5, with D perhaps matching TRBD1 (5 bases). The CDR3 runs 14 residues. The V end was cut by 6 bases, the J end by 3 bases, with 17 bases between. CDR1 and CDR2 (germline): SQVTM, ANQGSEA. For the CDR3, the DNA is TGCAGCGTCCCCCGAGCAGGGCCGAAAGAGACCCAGTACTTC. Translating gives CSVPRAGPKETQYF. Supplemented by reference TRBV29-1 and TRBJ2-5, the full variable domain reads SAVISQKPSRDICQRGTSLTIQCQVDSQVTMMFWYRQQPGQSLTLIATANQGSEATYESGFVIDKFPISRPNLTFSTLTVSNMSPEDSSIYLCSVPRAGPKETQYFGPGTRLLVL.

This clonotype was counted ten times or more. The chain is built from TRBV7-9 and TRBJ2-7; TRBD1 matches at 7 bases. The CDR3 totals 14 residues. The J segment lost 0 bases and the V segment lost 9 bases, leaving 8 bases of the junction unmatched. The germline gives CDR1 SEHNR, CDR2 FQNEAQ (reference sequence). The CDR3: CASSRQGSSYEQYF. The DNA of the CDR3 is TGTGCCAGTAGTCGACAGGGTTCCTCCTACGAGCAGTACTTC.

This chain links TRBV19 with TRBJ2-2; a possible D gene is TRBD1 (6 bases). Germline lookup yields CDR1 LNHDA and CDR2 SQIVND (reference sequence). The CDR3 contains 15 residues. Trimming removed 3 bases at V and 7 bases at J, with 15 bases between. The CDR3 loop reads CASSIFQGTGGELFF. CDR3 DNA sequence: TGTGCCAGTAGTATCTTCCAGGGGACCGGCGGGGAGCTGTTTTTT.

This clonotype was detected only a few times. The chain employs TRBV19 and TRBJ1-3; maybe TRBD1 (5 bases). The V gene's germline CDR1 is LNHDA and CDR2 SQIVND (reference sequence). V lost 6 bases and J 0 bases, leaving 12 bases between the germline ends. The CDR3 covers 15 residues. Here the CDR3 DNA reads TGTGCCAGTAGCTCGACGGGACTCTCTGGAAACACCATATATTTT. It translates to CASSSTGLSGNTIYF.